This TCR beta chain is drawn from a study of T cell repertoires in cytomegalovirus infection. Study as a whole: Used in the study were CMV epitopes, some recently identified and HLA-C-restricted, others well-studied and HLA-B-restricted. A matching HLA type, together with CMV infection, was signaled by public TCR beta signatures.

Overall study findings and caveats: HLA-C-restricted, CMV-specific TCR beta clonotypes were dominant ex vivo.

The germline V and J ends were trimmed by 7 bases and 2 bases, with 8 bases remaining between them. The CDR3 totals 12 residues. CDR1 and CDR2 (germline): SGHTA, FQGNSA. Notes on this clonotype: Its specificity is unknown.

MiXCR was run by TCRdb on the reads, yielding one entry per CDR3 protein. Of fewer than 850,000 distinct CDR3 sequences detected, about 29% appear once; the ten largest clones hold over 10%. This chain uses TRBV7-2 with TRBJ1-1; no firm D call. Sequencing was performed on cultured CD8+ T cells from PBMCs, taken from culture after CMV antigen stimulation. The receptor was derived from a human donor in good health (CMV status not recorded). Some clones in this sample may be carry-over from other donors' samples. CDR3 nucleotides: TGTGCCAGCAAGATCACAAACACTGAAGCTTTCTTT. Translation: CASKITNTEAFF.